Listed below are T cell receptor beta chains from one sample, sequenced in a study of cytomegalovirus exposure and HLA in healthy donors. Profiled with immunoSEQ multiplex PCR; TCRdb holds only in-frame clones, not every one. The table has 100,000 to 150,000 clones, roughly 71% seen once. The source material was PBMCs. These receptors all stem from a woman in her fifties or sixties in good health and CMV-seropositive. The CDR3 runs from the conserved cysteine through the conserved F or W. Each record gives: J gene, V gene, clone size, D gene, CDR3 DNA, CDR3 protein. The D gene is left open where the match is weak. Expanded clones are given a class, and other clones once, few, many or no size at all.

J: TRBJ1-6
V: TRBV27
size: NA
D: NA
DNA: TGTGCCAGCAGTTTAGCGGACACTCGTTCACCCCTCCACTTT
CDR3: CASSLADTRSPLHF

J: TRBJ1-6
V: TRBV27
size: NA
D: NA
DNA: TGTGCCAGCAGTTTTCCAGGTTCACCCCTCCACTTT
CDR3: CASSFPGSPLHF

J: TRBJ2-3
V: TRBV18
size: few
D: NA
DNA: TGTGCCAGCTCCCCGGCGACTAGCACAGATACGCAGTATTTT
CDR3: CASSPATSTDTQYF

J: TRBJ2-1
V: TRBV10-2
size: NA
D: NA
DNA: TGCGCCAGCAGTGACCCACCGGGGTTGAATGAGCAGTTCTTC
CDR3: CASSDPPGLNEQFF

J: TRBJ2-7
V: TRBV29-1
size: NA
D: NA
DNA: TGCAGCGTATCAGGGGGGCCCCGCGAGCAGTACTTC
CDR3: CSVSGGPREQYF

J: TRBJ1-6
V: TRBV14
size: NA
D: TRBD1
DNA: TGTGCCAGCAGCCAACTGGAGCGGGACAGGGTTTTTTCACCCCTCCACTTT
CDR3: CASSQLERDRVFSPLHF

J: TRBJ1-3
V: TRBV28
size: once
D: NA
DNA: TGTGCCAGCAGTTTTGCGGGGCGAAACACCATATATTTT
CDR3: CASSFAGRNTIYF

J: TRBJ1-4
V: TRBV2
size: once
D: NA
DNA: TGTGCCAGCACTGACAGGTCAACTAATGAAAAACTGTTTTTT
CDR3: CASTDRSTNEKLFF

J: TRBJ1-3
V: TRBV7-9
size: medium-sized
D: NA
DNA: TGTGCCAGCAGCCTACAACAGGGATCTGGAAACACCATATATTTT
CDR3: CASSLQQGSGNTIYF

J: TRBJ2-5
V: TRBV25-1
size: NA
D: TRBD1
DNA: TGTGCCAGCAGTGGAACAGGGGATCCGCACTTC
CDR3: CASSGTGDPHF

J: TRBJ1-1
V: TRBV5-8
size: few
D: NA
DNA: TGTGCCAGCAGCTTGGTGCAGGGGAACACTGAAGCTTTCTTT
CDR3: CASSLVQGNTEAFF

J: TRBJ1-4
V: TRBV19
size: NA
D: NA
DNA: TGTGCCAGTAGAATGGACAGCCTTGGAACTAATGAAAAACTGTTTTTT
CDR3: CASRMDSLGTNEKLFF

J: TRBJ2-1
V: TRBV2
size: NA
D: TRBD1
DNA: TGTGCCAGCGGCTGGGGACAGTACGAGCAGTTCTTC
CDR3: CASGWGQYEQFF

J: TRBJ1-5
V: TRBV4-1
size: NA
D: NA
DNA: TGCGCCAGCAGCCAAGACGTCAGGGGAATAGGTTTAAACAATCAGCCCCAGCATTTT
CDR3: CASSQDVRGIGLNNQPQHF

J: TRBJ1-3
V: TRBV4-1
size: once
D: NA
DNA: TGCGCCAGCAGCCAGGCGAGGGGGGGGGCAGGCAAGAACTCTGGAAACACCATATATTTT
CDR3: CASSQARGGAGKNSGNTIYF

J: TRBJ1-4
V: TRBV9
size: NA
D: TRBD1
DNA: TGTGCCAGCAGCGAGGGGGCCCTCCTAGGTGAAAAACTGTTTTTT
CDR3: CASSEGALLGEKLFF

J: TRBJ2-3
V: TRBV2
size: NA
D: TRBD2
DNA: TGTGCCAGCAGTGGCGAGCGGGGGTACACAGATACGCAGTATTTT
CDR3: CASSGERGYTDTQYF

J: TRBJ2-7
V: TRBV7-6
size: once
D: NA
DNA: TGTGCCAGCAGCTCCGGTAGGGGCGGATTCTACGAGCAGTACTTC
CDR3: CASSSGRGGFYEQYF

J: TRBJ2-1
V: TRBV27
size: NA
D: TRBD2
DNA: TGTGCCAGCAGTTTAGCGGGGGGCTCCTACAATGAGCAGTTCTTC
CDR3: CASSLAGGSYNEQFF

J: TRBJ1-3
V: TRBV6-6
size: NA
D: TRBD1
DNA: TGTGCCAGCAGGGACAGGGAAGGAAACACCATATATTTT
CDR3: CASRDREGNTIYF

J: TRBJ2-7
V: TRBV6-6
size: NA
D: TRBD2
DNA: TGTGCCAGCAGTCTTCTCGCGGGGGGTTCCTACGAGCAGTACTTC
CDR3: CASSLLAGGSYEQYF

J: TRBJ2-7
V: TRBV2
size: NA
D: TRBD1
DNA: TGTGCCAGCAGTGAGCGCACAGGGGTAACCTACGAGCAGTACTTC
CDR3: CASSERTGVTYEQYF

J: TRBJ1-2
V: TRBV2
size: NA
D: TRBD1
DNA: TGTGCCACCATCTCAGGCACCGCCGGGACAGATTATGGCTACACCTTC
CDR3: CATISGTAGTDYGYTF

J: TRBJ2-5
V: TRBV5-4
size: once
D: NA
DNA: TGTGCCAGCAGCTTTACGAGGGGGGAGACCCAGTACTTC
CDR3: CASSFTRGETQYF

J: TRBJ1-6
V: TRBV6-1
size: NA
D: TRBD1
DNA: TGTGCCAGCAGTGAACCTATAACAGGGGTTAATTCACCCCTCCACTTT
CDR3: CASSEPITGVNSPLHF

J: TRBJ1-2
V: TRBV27
size: NA
D: NA
DNA: TGTGCCAGCAGTCCCCTACAGGGAACAGTTAGTTACACCTTC
CDR3: CASSPLQGTVSYTF

J: TRBJ2-1
V: TRBV19
size: NA
D: TRBD2
DNA: TGTGCCAGTAGGATTTCGGCGGGGGGCCAGAATGAGCAGTTCTTC
CDR3: CASRISAGGQNEQFF

J: TRBJ1-2
V: TRBV18
size: NA
D: TRBD1
DNA: TGTGCCAGCTCACCAGAAACAGGGGCCCCTAACTATGGCTACACCTTC
CDR3: CASSPETGAPNYGYTF

J: TRBJ2-1
V: TRBV5-1
size: NA
D: NA
DNA: TGCGCCAGCAGCTTGGCGCTAAGCTCCTACAATGAGCAGTTCTTC
CDR3: CASSLALSSYNEQFF

J: TRBJ1-4
V: TRBV18
size: few
D: NA
DNA: TGTGCCAGCTCACCTCGGGTCGGGACTAATGAAAAACTGTTTTTT
CDR3: CASSPRVGTNEKLFF

J: TRBJ1-6
V: TRBV4-1
size: few
D: TRBD1
DNA: TGCGCCAGCCAGGACAGGGCAACCTATAATTCACCCCTCCACTTT
CDR3: CASQDRATYNSPLHF

J: TRBJ2-2
V: TRBV28
size: few
D: TRBD1
DNA: TGTGCCAGCAGTCCAGGACAGGGTTTTACCGGGGAGCTGTTTTTT
CDR3: CASSPGQGFTGELFF

J: TRBJ2-5
V: TRBV6-6
size: NA
D: NA
DNA: TGTGCCAGCAGTTATCACAGGGACCAAAGCGCGACCCAGTACTTC
CDR3: CASSYHRDQSATQYF

J: TRBJ1-2
V: TRBV30
size: NA
D: NA
DNA: TGTGCCTGGAGTGTTAAGGACACCAAAAACTATGGCTACACCTTC
CDR3: CAWSVKDTKNYGYTF

J: TRBJ1-1
V: TRBV6-7
size: NA
D: NA
DNA: TGTGCCAGCAGAAAGACAGACTTGAACACTGAAGCTTTCTTT
CDR3: CASRKTDLNTEAFF

J: TRBJ2-2
V: TRBV7-2
size: NA
D: TRBD1
DNA: TGTGCCAGCAGCTCCTGGACAGGGGGCAAGACCGGGGAGCTGTTTTTT
CDR3: CASSSWTGGKTGELFF

J: TRBJ1-4
V: TRBV10-1
size: few
D: TRBD1
DNA: TGCGCCAGCAGTGATACCGGGACAGGGAATGAAAAACTGTTTTTT
CDR3: CASSDTGTGNEKLFF

J: TRBJ1-5
V: TRBV6-6
size: few
D: TRBD1
DNA: TGTGCCAGCAGACCACCGGGACAGGTACATCGGCCCCAGCATTTT
CDR3: CASRPPGQVHRPQHF

J: TRBJ2-3
V: TRBV7-8
size: NA
D: TRBD2
DNA: TGTGCCAGCAGCCTTCTCGGCGGGGGGGTAGATACGCAGTATTTT
CDR3: CASSLLGGGVDTQYF

J: TRBJ1-5
V: TRBV2
size: NA
D: TRBD1
DNA: TGTGCCAGCAGTTCCGGGACAGGGGGCAGGCAGCCCCAGCATTTT
CDR3: CASSSGTGGRQPQHF

J: TRBJ1-2
V: TRBV30
size: NA
D: TRBD1
DNA: TGTGCCTGGAGTGTAGTTTTTCTCTGGACAGGCTACAACCGATTCTATGGCTACACCTTC
CDR3: CAWSVVFLWTGYNRFYGYTF

J: TRBJ2-6
V: TRBV5-1
size: NA
D: NA
DNA: TGCGCCAGCAGTTTACAGGGCTCTGGGGCCAACGTCCTGACTTTC
CDR3: CASSLQGSGANVLTF

J: TRBJ1-3
V: TRBV5-1
size: NA
D: NA
DNA: TGCGCCAGCAGCTTGGGAGGTGGCGGAAACACCATATATTTT
CDR3: CASSLGGGGNTIYF

J: TRBJ1-6
V: TRBV6-6
size: NA
D: NA
DNA: TGTGCCAGCAGTCACCGGGGGGATGATTCACCCCTCCACTTT
CDR3: CASSHRGDDSPLHF

J: TRBJ1-4
V: TRBV7-8
size: NA
D: TRBD1
DNA: TGTGCCAGCAGCTGGACAGGGAATGAAAAACTGTTTTTT
CDR3: CASSWTGNEKLFF

J: TRBJ2-3
V: TRBV2
size: NA
D: TRBD1
DNA: TGTGCCAGCAGGGACAGGGGGGCCCCCACAGATACGCAGTATTTT
CDR3: CASRDRGAPTDTQYF

J: TRBJ1-2
V: TRBV19
size: once
D: TRBD1
DNA: TGTGCCAGTAGCGACAGGGGGCACTATGGCTACACCTTC
CDR3: CASSDRGHYGYTF

J: TRBJ1-2
V: TRBV5-1
size: NA
D: NA
DNA: TGCGCCAGCTGGGGTGCAGGCGGGGATGGCTACACCTTC
CDR3: CASWGAGGDGYTF

J: TRBJ1-6
V: TRBV5-6
size: NA
D: NA
DNA: TGTGCCAGCAGCTTGTGGACCCGAGGACAGAACAATTCACCCCTCCACTTT
CDR3: CASSLWTRGQNNSPLHF

J: TRBJ1-5
V: TRBV10-2
size: NA
D: TRBD1
DNA: TGCGCCAGCAGTGAACAGGGGGTCACTCAGCCCCAGCATTTT
CDR3: CASSEQGVTQPQHF